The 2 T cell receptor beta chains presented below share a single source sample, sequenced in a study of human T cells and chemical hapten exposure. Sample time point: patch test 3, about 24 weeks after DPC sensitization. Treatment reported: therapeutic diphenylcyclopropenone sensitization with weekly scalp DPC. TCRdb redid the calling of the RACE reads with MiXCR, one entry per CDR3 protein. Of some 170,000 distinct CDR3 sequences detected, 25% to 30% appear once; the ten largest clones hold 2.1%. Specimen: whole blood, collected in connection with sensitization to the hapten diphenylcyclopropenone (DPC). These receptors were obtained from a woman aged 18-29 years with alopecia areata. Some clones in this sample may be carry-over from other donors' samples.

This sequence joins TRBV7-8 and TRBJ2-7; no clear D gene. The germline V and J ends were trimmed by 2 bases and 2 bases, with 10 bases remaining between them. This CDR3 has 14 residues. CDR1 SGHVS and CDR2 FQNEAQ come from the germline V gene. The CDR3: CASSLSATAYEQYF. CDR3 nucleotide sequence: TGTGCCAGCAGCTTATCGGCCACAGCCTACGAGCAGTACTTC.

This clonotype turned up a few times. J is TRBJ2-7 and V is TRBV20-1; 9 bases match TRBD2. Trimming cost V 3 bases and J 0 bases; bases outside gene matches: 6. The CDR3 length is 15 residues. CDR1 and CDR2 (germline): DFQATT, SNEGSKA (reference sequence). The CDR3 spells CSASATSGISYEQYF. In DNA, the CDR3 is TGCAGTGCTAGTGCGACTAGCGGCATCTCCTACGAGCAGTACTTC.